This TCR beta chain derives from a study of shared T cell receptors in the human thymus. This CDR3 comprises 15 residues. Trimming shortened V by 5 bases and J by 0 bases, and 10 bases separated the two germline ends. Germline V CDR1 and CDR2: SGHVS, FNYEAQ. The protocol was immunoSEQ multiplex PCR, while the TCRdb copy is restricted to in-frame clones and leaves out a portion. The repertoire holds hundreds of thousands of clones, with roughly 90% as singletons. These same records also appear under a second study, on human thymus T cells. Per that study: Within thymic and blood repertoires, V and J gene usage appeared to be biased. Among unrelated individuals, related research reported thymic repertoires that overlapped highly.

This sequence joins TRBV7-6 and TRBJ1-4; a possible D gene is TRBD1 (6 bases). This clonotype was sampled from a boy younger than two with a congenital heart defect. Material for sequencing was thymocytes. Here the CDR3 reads CASSSTGSTNEKLFF. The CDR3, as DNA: TGTGCCAGCAGCAGTACAGGGTCAACTAATGAAAAACTGTTTTTT.